Detailed here is one TCR beta chain. Its specific antigen is unknown. Per-base qualities were not stored, and no clone one base away is much larger. The sample has other DNA sequences that encode this CDR3 too. The data originate from a study of cytomegalovirus exposure and HLA in healthy donors (dated by TCRdb to between 2016 and 2019). As for the study more broadly: An earlier analysis of roughly 500 of the donors reported more than 250 Gb of sequence data and roughly 110 million unique TCR beta sequences from around 200 million T cells. Around 330 gigabases of sequencing data and 91 million or so unique TCR sequences made up an early release that covered approximately 620 HLA-typed donors. Among the approximately 420 genotyped donors, approximately 81% belonged to the genetic ancestry cluster associated with self-reported Caucasian donors. The aim of the study was to test whether cataloging public T cell receptors could identify signatures of past pathogen exposure. Using immunosequencing, the study profiled T cell repertoires from approximately 700 subjects and related those repertoires to cytomegalovirus serostatus. A separate validation cohort of over a hundred different subjects was used in addition to the roughly 670-subject first cohort. High-throughput TCR immunosequencing, statistical association of individual TCRs with disease status, and machine learning were combined to predict cytomegalovirus infection status. A later analysis re-analyzed previously published TCR beta repertoires from roughly 630 donors and added high-resolution HLA genotyping to study TCR occurrence patterns. In the later analysis, no new phenotypic data were used to find candidate immune exposures; instead, reliance was placed on TCR beta sequences and their occurrence across donors. An earlier analysis of around 540 of the donors applied high-throughput TCR beta sequencing to assess whether each TCR beta V gene segment acted as functional or pseudogenic. Alongside the repertoire data, information on donor age, sex, ethnicity and CMV serostatus was compiled. A later genetic analysis used genome-wide SNP genotypes for about 55% of the 666 donors, treating that subset as a discovery cohort. Every discovery cohort repertoire had been produced on one sequencing platform. Class I and class II HLA loci were covered by the typing at four-digit resolution. The number of typed donors differed by locus: about 629-640 for A, B, C, DRB1 and DQB1; 522 for DQA1; some 590 for DPA1; and roughly 490 for DPB1. Several DR-DQ haplotypes were treated as single units for association and clustering because of strong linkage in the cohort. Across 398 genotyped donors of the cohort, an average of about 220,000 unique TCR beta nucleotide sequences per donor were sequenced, and roughly 17% of those sequences were non-productive.

The cohort comprised under 700 healthy bone marrow donors. At the time of sampling, all cohort members were nominally healthy, though unrecorded immune exposures were likely present. The donor was CMV seropositive and belonged to the group of about 290 seropositive cohort members. A peripheral blood sample was provided by each donor, and peripheral blood mononuclear cells were used for TCR beta sequencing. The Qiagen DNeasy Blood Extraction Kit was used to extract genomic DNA from the blood cell samples. The library came from the immunoSEQ multiplex PCR assay. A mixture of 60 forward primers for TCR Vbeta segments and 13 reverse primers for TCR Jbeta segments was used in the multiplex PCR. Amplification of the CDR3 region of rearranged TCR beta genes was performed with a multiplex PCR assay on genomic DNA. Amplified TCR beta libraries were sequenced as 87-base-pair reads on the Illumina HiSeq System. On the study's bioinformatics: A later analysis tallied 75 million to 95 million unique TCR beta chains across the 666 repertoires, and about 12 million of those chains were shared by two or more donors. Raw reads were error-corrected and collapsed into unique sequences with a nearest-neighbor algorithm that merged closely related sequences to remove PCR and sequencing errors. V, D and J gene segments were assigned by aligning CDR3 sequences to IMGT reference sequences. For a sequence to be retained, at least a six-nucleotide match to both a V gene segment and a J gene segment was required. Rearrangements were classified as productive when the CDR3 lacked stop codons and remained in frame with V and J, and all other rearrangements were classified as non-productive. CDR3 was defined according to IMGT convention as the region running from the second conserved V-encoded cysteine to the conserved J-encoded phenylalanine. The earlier analysis of 587 of the donors excluded any sequence lacking an unambiguous match to a single V gene segment. In an earlier analysis of a few hundred of the donors, V segments were called functional above 56.7% productive rearrangements and were called segregating when the between-donor standard deviation exceeded 5%. To diagnose cytomegalovirus status from the catalog of TCR beta chain sequences, a statistical classification framework was built. V and J gene assignment, in a later analysis, came from comparing TCR nucleotide sequences with IMGT/GENE-DB human TR gene sequences. Using the TCRdist pipeline, a later analysis assigned CDR3 sequences along with most-parsimonious VDJ recombination scenarios. A later analysis defined each TCR beta chain by its CDR3 amino acid sequence plus V-gene family, and excluded reads lacking a unique V-gene family. To address suspected cross-contamination and a sequencing artifact, a later analysis removed approximately 590 highly shared, low-generation-probability nucleotide sequences. In a later analysis, a clonal expansion index for each public chain was calculated from normalized within-repertoire ranks of inferred template counts. Generation probabilities in a later analysis came from a VDJ recombination model fitted to out-of-frame rearrangements, and those results were checked against IGoR. Hypergeometric tests were used in a later analysis to score TCR-TCR, TCR-HLA and TCR-CMV co-occurrence, with a repertoire-size bias correction applied to the TCR pairs. To estimate false discovery rates, a later analysis permuted the HLA or CMV assignments 20 times. In a later analysis, co-occurring TCRs were grouped with DBSCAN, and TCRdist sequence similarity was added when clustering was performed within HLA-allele-positive subsets. Repertoires with fewer than 30,000 or more than 120,000 public chains were left out of co-occurrence clustering, as were four to six repertoires with anomalous nucleotide sharing. Not all clones reach the TCRdb copy of this immuneACCESS table, which keeps in-frame sequences only. Checked studies attribute under half of the gap to unresolved V genes and leave the rest unexplained. V and J calls and clone size are those listed in that table; D and trimming were worked out from the DNA. This sample lists 150,000 to 200,000 clones; 79% were detected once. The ten largest make up 4.4% of the sample.

The study at large found these results: In vitro tests confirmed that a few of the cytomegalovirus-associated TCR beta chains recognize cytomegalovirus antigens. The 87-base-pair reads could not distinguish some IMGT-functional V segments, including TRBV6-2 and TRBV6-3, so those segments were excluded. According to a later analysis, TCR association rates differed among HLA loci, with DRB1 alleles showing the most associated TCRs and HLA-C alleles showing the fewest. The study gave a list of about 170 TCR beta chains associated with cytomegalovirus. Linkage disequilibrium might explain the correlated functional status among segregating V segments, but an unknown experimental factor could not be ruled out. Specific HLA alleles were associated with more than 15,000 TCR beta sequences at a false discovery rate of 0.05 in a later analysis. The classifier was reported to diagnose cytomegalovirus status with high specificity and sensitivity in both the original cohort and the validation cohort. A further reported finding was that TCR beta sequences accurately predicted the HLA-A and HLA-B alleles for most subjects in the first cohort. The sequencing pipeline was judged likely to have produced a cluster of highly shared sequence variants as a technical artifact. The authors suggested that the approach could potentially be extended to other disease states and immunological phenotypes. According to a later analysis, most CMV-associated TCR beta chains appeared to be HLA-restricted, and the HLA associations seemed to be driven largely by CMV exposure. According to a later genetic analysis, donors in an Asian-associated ancestry cluster had fewer N-insertions in productive TCRs than the approximately 710-donor mean. Broadly in line with IMGT annotations, most TCR beta V segments showed up in productive rearrangements about 87% or about 30% of the time in an earlier analysis of 587 of the donors. Because HLA typing was unavailable for some donors at each locus, only the typed subset was used in association tests. In a later analysis, HLA-associated TCR beta chains showed more clonal expansion and lower generation probabilities than non-associated chains that were equally common. In a later genetic analysis, a missense DCLRE1C variant was associated with V-gene and J-gene trimming of TCR beta chains, and the association was replicated in an independent cohort. This cohort had only TCR beta chains sequenced, and the lack of alpha or paired-chain data limited which features could be detected. Assigning TCR associations to individual alleles was difficult when HLA alleles, especially DR and DQ, strongly co-occurred. Sequencing depth was assumed to be roughly uniform across donors in the presence/absence analyses, though that assumption may not hold. According to a later analysis, parvovirus B19, influenza, CMV and Epstein-Barr virus appeared linked to several top co-occurrence clusters. While some public TCRs were present in many individuals, most TCR sequences turned up only very rarely across donors. CMV serostatus was the only immune exposure information available for the cohort. Because counts were too low, about 18 rarely observed V segments, including chromosome 9 orphons, were excluded from the earlier analysis of several hundred of the donors.

From a lookup of the germline V gene, CDR1 and CDR2 are SGHDT and YYEEEE. The CDR3 covers 15 residues, taking in both the cysteine and the phenylalanine. CDR3 DNA only is kept here, 45 bases in frame from base 1. Trimming takes 2 bases off V and 0 bases off J; junction bases not matched to a gene: 3. The V gene is TRBV5-6 and the J gene is TRBJ2-3, and 7 junctional nucleotides match TRBD2. Input material: PBMCs. The TCR was taken from a woman in her 30s in good health and CMV-seropositive. The sequenced DNA is TGTGCCAGCAGCTTAGCGGGGACTAGCACAGATACGCAGTATTTT. The encoded protein is CASSLAGTSTDTQYF. Extended through the reference TRBV5-6 and TRBJ2-3 proteins, this CDR3 yields the full variable domain: DAGVTQSPTHLIKTRGQQVTLRCSPKSGHDTVSWYQQALGQGPQFIFQYYEEEERQRGNFPDRFSGHQFPNYSSELNVNALLLGDSALYLCASSLAGTSTDTQYFGPGTRLTVL.